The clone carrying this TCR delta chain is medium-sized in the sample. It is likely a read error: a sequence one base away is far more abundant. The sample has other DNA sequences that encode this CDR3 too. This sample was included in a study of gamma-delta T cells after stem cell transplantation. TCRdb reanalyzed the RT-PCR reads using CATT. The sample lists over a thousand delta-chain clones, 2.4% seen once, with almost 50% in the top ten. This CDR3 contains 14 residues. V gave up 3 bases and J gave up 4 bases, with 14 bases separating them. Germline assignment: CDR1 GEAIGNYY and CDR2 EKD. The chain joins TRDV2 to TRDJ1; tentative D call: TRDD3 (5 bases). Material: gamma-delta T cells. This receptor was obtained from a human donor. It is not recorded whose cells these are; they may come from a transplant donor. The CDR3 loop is CACDPLGGSDKLIF. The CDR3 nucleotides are TGTGCCTGTGACCCGTTAGGGGGTAGCGATAAACTCATCTTT.